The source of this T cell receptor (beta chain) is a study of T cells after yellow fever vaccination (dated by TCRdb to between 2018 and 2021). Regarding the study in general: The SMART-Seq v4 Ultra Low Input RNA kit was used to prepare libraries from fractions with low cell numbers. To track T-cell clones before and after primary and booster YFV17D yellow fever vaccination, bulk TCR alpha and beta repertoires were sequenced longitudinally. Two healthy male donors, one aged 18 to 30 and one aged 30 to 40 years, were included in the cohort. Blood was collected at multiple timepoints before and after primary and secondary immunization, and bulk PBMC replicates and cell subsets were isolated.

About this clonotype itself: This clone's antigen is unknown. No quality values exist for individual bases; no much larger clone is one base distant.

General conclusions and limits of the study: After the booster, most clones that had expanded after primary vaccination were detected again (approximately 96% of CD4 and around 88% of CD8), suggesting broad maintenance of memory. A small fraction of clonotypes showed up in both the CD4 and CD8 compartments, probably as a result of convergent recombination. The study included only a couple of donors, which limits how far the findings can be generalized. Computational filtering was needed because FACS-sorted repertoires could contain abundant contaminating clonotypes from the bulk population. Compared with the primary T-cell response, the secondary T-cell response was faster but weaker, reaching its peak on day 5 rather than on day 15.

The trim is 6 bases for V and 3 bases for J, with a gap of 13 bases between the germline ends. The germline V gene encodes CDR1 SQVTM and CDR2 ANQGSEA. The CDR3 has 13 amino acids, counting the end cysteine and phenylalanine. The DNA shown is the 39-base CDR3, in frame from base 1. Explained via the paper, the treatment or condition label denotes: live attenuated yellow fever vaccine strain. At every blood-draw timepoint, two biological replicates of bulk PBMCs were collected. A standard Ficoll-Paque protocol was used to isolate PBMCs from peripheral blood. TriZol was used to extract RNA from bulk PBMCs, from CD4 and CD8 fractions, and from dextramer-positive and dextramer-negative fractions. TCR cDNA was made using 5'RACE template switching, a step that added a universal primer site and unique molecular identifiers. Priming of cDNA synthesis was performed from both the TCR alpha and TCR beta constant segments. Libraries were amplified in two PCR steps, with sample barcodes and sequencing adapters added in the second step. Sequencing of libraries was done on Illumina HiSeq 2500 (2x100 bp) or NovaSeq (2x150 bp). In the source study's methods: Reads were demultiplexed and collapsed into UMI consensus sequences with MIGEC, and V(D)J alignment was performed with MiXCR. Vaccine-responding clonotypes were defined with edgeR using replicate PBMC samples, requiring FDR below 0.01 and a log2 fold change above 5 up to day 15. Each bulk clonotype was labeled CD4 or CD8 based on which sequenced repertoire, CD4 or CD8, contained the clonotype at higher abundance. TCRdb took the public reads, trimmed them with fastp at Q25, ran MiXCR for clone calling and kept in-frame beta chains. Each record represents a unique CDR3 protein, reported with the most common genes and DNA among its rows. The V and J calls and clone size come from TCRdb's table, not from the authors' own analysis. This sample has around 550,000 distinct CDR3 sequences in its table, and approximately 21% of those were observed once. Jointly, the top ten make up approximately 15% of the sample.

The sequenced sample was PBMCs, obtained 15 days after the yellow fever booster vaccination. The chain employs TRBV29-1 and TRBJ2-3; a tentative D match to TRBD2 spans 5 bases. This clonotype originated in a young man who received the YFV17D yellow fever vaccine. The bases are TGCAGCGTCGCAGAAACGGGGACAGATACGCAGTATTTT. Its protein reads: CSVAETGTDTQYF.